Given below is one TCR beta chain in context. TCRdb's table, derived via immunoSEQ multiplex PCR, lists solely in-frame clones and lacks some. Among 60,000 or so clones listed, 80% to 85% were seen once. This sample is drawn from a study of blood T cell repertoires in COVID-19. Study background: The analysed material was cDNA or gDNA that came from T cells, B-cell-depleted T cells, or PBMCs.

The CDR3 covers 15 residues. Germline V gives CDR1 LNHDA, CDR2 SQIVND (reference sequence). V dropped 6 bases and J dropped 0; count of bases not matched to a gene: 8. Sequencing was carried out using peripheral blood. The chain couples TRBV19 to TRBJ2-7; 7 positions agree with TRBD2. This TCR was recovered from a man aged 25-40 years with COVID-19, enrolled during active disease. In DNA, the CDR3 is TGTGCCAGTAGCACCTCTAGCGGCTCCTCCTACGAGCAGTACTTC. Its translation: CASSTSSGSSYEQYF.